A single sample gave rise to the 3 T cell receptor beta chains below, sequenced in a study of shared clonotypes between healthy human individuals. Sequencing was performed with immunoSEQ multiplex PCR; in TCRdb, only in-frame clones are kept and a portion is missing. This table holds under 600,000 clones, almost 97% found once. Sequencing was carried out using naive CD4+ T cells sorted from blood. The subset here: CD45RA+ positively selected. Source of these receptors: a woman in her twenties or thirties in good health.

This clone was found once. This chain connects TRBV18 to TRBJ1-3; D remains ambiguous. The V and J ends lost 3 bases and 7 bases respectively, with 13 bases between them. The CDR3 spans 14 residues. Germline V gene lookup returns CDR1 KGHSH and CDR2 LQKENI. This CDR3 reads CASSPSAGVNTIYF. In nucleotides, the CDR3 is TGTGCCAGCTCACCGTCGGCCGGGGTCAACACCATATATTTT.

The genes are TRBV5-1 and TRBJ1-2, with D possibly being TRBD1 (6 bases). This CDR3 comprises 15 residues. The V end was cut by 7 bases, the J end by 6 bases, with 22 bases between. Germline lookup yields CDR1 SGHRS and CDR2 YFSETQ. CDR3: CASPSPGQGVDGYTF. CDR3 in DNA: TGCGCCAGCCCATCCCCGGGACAAGGGGTGGATGGCTACACCTTC. Looking up the rest from reference TRBV5-1 and TRBJ1-2 gives the full variable domain: KAGVTQTPRYLIKTRGQQVTLSCSPISGHRSVSWYQQTPGQGLQFLFEYFSETQRNKGNFPGRFSGRQFSNSRSEMNVSTLELGDSALYLCASPSPGQGVDGYTFGSGTRLTVV.

This clone showed up just once. The chain joins TRBV19 to TRBJ1-4; D unclear. This CDR3 spans 15 amino acids. Trimming removed 7 bases at V and 9 bases at J, with 21 bases between. Germline V gene sequence: CDR1 LNHDA, CDR2 SQIVND (reference sequence). The CDR3 loop reads CASNPGNSGLKKLFF. DNA for the CDR3: TGTGCCAGTAACCCAGGAAACTCTGGCCTTAAAAAACTGTTTTTT.